The clone carrying this TCR beta chain was seen at least ten times. The antigen is undetermined. The data were obtained in a study of early T cells in non-severe SARS-CoV-2 infection. For the study at large: Sequencing was performed on bulk RNA from unsorted whole blood, leaving chains unpaired.

Individual cDNA molecules carried attached unique molecular identifiers. TCRdb passed the 5' RACE reads through MiXCR, listing each CDR3 protein once. Of about 67,000 distinct CDR3 sequences in the sample, around 10% were seen once. The V end lost 3 bases, the J end lost 3 bases, and 17 bases lay between the germline ends. CDR3 length equals 16 residues. Germline CDR1 is MNHNS and CDR2 is SASEGT. Notes on the study in general: VDJdb matches were skewed toward anti-spike CD8 T cell responses.

This sequence joins TRBV6-1 and TRBJ1-2, with D unresolved. Specimen: whole blood. The clonotype originates from an adult who was a healthcare worker with PCR-confirmed SARS-CoV-2 infection or an uninfected control (not recorded which). This CDR3 reads CASSEAGRVGDYGYTF. CDR3 DNA sequence: TGTGCCAGCAGTGAGGCAGGTCGGGTGGGAGACTATGGCTACACCTTC.